This T cell receptor beta chain stems from a study of blood T cells in healthy people across ages. The overall study: Per every two T cells, about one barcoded beta molecule was captured by template switching.

Germline values: CDR1 SQVTM, CDR2 ANQGSEA. This CDR3 is 14 amino acids long. The V gene lost 3 bases and the J gene lost 4 bases, with 15 bases spanning the gap. Through a sample-barcoded 5' primer and a J-beta primer mix, a second PCR was run for about 6 to 11 cycles. MiXCR was run by TCRdb on the 5' RACE reads, yielding one entry per CDR3 protein. The table records around 800,000 distinct CDR3 sequences, 40% to 50% of them present only once. This chain links TRBV29-1 with TRBJ1-2, with D possibly TRBD1 on 5 matching bases. The specimen was blood. This sequence was found in a man aged 55 to 70 in good health. CDR3 loop: CSVDGGGTFYGYTF. CDR3 DNA: TGCAGCGTTGATGGGGGGGGGACCTTCTATGGCTACACCTTC.